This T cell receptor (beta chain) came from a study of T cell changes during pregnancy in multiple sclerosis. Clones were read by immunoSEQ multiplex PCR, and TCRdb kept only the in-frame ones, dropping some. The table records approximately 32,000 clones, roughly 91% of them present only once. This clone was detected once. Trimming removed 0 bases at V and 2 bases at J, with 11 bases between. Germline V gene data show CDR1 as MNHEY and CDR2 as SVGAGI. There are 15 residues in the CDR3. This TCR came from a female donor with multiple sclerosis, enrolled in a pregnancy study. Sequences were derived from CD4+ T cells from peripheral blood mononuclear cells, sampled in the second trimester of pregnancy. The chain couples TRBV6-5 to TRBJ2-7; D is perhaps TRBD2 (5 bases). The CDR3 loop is CASSYSDSPTYEQYF. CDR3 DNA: TGTGCCAGCAGTTACTCGGACTCTCCTACCTACGAGCAGTACTTC.